This TCR beta chain was sequenced during a study of cytomegalovirus exposure and HLA in healthy donors (dated by TCRdb to about 2017). With regard to the full study: An earlier analysis of roughly 610 of the donors reported approximately 280 Gb of sequence data and approximately 120 million unique TCR beta sequences obtained from approximately 180 million T cells. Around 300 gigabases of sequencing data and 70 million to 100 million unique TCR sequences were included in an early release covering roughly 600 HLA-typed donors. The genetic ancestry cluster associated with self-reported Caucasian donors included around four fifths of the approximately 410 genotyped donors. The aim of the study was to test whether cataloging public T cell receptors could identify signatures of past pathogen exposure. The study used immunosequencing to profile the T cell repertoires of 666 subjects and linked those repertoires to cytomegalovirus serostatus. A separate validation cohort of roughly 110 different subjects was used in addition to the roughly 620-subject first cohort. To predict cytomegalovirus infection status, the study brought together high-throughput TCR immunosequencing, statistical association of individual TCRs with disease status, and machine learning. In a later analysis, previously published TCR beta repertoires from 666 donors were re-analyzed and high-resolution HLA genotyping was added so that TCR occurrence patterns could be studied. Rather than using new phenotypic data, the later analysis identified candidate immune exposures from TCR beta sequences and from how often those sequences occurred across donors. An earlier analysis of some 500 of the donors applied high-throughput TCR beta sequencing to assess whether each TCR beta V gene segment acted as functional or pseudogenic. Alongside the repertoire data, information on donor age, sex, ethnicity and CMV serostatus was compiled. A later genetic analysis used genome-wide SNP genotypes for about 65% of the roughly 670 donors, treating that subset as a discovery cohort. All discovery cohort repertoires had been generated on a single sequencing platform. Class I and class II HLA loci were covered by the typing at four-digit resolution. The number of donors typed differed by locus, with about 629-640 for A, B, C, DRB1 and DQB1, around 520 for DQA1, 600 to 610 for DPA1, and 400 to 490 for DPB1. A few DR-DQ haplotypes were treated as single units for association and clustering because of strong linkage in the cohort. Across around 400 genotyped donors of the cohort, an average of roughly 250,000 unique TCR beta nucleotide sequences per donor were sequenced, and roughly 18% of those sequences were non-productive. The paper as a whole reports these results and caveats: Most TCR sequences were observed very rarely across donors, whereas some public TCRs were present in many individuals. It was suggested by the authors that the approach could potentially be generalized to other disease states and immunological phenotypes. Roughly uniform sequencing depth across donors was assumed in presence/absence analyses, although this assumption may not hold. A later analysis found that HLA-associated TCR beta chains were more clonally expanded and had lower generation probabilities than equally common non-associated chains. Because counts were too low, more than 15 rarely observed V segments, including chromosome 9 orphons, were excluded from the earlier analysis of 500 to 700 of the donors. In this cohort, only TCR beta chains were sequenced, and detectable features were limited by the absence of alpha or paired-chain data. In a later analysis, several top co-occurrence clusters were reported to appear linked to parvovirus B19, influenza, CMV and Epstein-Barr virus. Because some donors lacked HLA typing at each locus, the association tests relied only on the typed subset. In a later genetic analysis, fewer N-insertions in productive TCRs were reported among donors in an Asian-associated ancestry cluster than the approximately 670-donor mean. The classifier was reported to diagnose cytomegalovirus status with high specificity and sensitivity in both the original and validation cohorts. The only immune exposure information available for the cohort was CMV serostatus. Correlated functional status among segregating V segments might reflect linkage disequilibrium, but an unknown experimental factor could not be ruled out. The sequencing pipeline was judged likely to have produced a cluster of highly shared sequence variants as a technical artifact. A further reported finding was that TCR beta sequences accurately predicted the HLA-A and HLA-B alleles for most subjects in the first cohort. When HLA alleles, especially DR and DQ, strongly co-occurred, attributing TCR associations to individual alleles was difficult. A later analysis found that most CMV-associated TCR beta chains appeared HLA-restricted, with HLA associations seemingly driven largely by CMV exposure. Some IMGT-functional V segments, including TRBV6-2 and TRBV6-3, could not be told apart with the 87-base-pair reads, so those segments were excluded. A total of about 150 TCR beta chains were listed by the study as associated with cytomegalovirus. A later genetic analysis associated a missense DCLRE1C variant with V-gene and J-gene trimming of TCR beta chains, and an independent cohort replicated the association. In an earlier analysis of approximately 590 of the donors, most TCR beta V segments were observed in productive rearrangements about 90% or about 30% of the time, broadly matching IMGT annotations. A few of the identified cytomegalovirus-associated TCR beta chains were confirmed in vitro to be specific for cytomegalovirus antigens. A later analysis found that TCR association rates varied across HLA loci, with DRB1 alleles showing the most associated TCRs and HLA-C alleles the fewest. Specific HLA alleles were associated with some 15,000 TCR beta sequences at a false discovery rate of 0.05 in a later analysis.

CDR1 SGHNT and CDR2 YYREEE are derived from the germline V gene (reference sequence). The CDR3 spans 15 residues, from the cysteine through the phenylalanine. Only the CDR3 region is kept as DNA, spanning 45 bases read in frame from base 1. A distance of 14 bases separates the germline ends of V and J, which lose 0 bases and 5 bases respectively. Library preparation employed the immunoSEQ multiplex PCR assay. For the multiplex PCR, a mixture combining 60 forward primers for TCR Vbeta segments and 13 reverse primers for TCR Jbeta segments was used. Amplification of the CDR3 region of rearranged TCR beta genes was performed with a multiplex PCR assay on genomic DNA. The amplified TCR beta libraries were sequenced on the Illumina HiSeq System as 87-base-pair reads. From the authors' description of their analysis: In a later analysis, some 80 million unique TCR beta chains were counted across the roughly 610 repertoires, and approximately 11 million of these chains were shared by at least two donors. To remove PCR and sequencing errors, raw reads were error-corrected and collapsed into unique sequences using a nearest-neighbor algorithm that merged closely related sequences. V, D and J gene segments were assigned by aligning CDR3 sequences to IMGT reference sequences. For a sequence to be retained, at least a six-nucleotide match to both a V gene segment and a J gene segment was required. Rearrangements were classified as productive when the CDR3 lacked stop codons and remained in frame with V and J, and all other rearrangements were classified as non-productive. CDR3 was defined according to IMGT convention as the region running from the second conserved V-encoded cysteine to the conserved J-encoded phenylalanine. In an earlier analysis of just under 600 of the donors, sequences lacking an unambiguous match to a single V gene segment were excluded. An earlier analysis of a few hundred of the donors called V segments functional above 56.7% productive rearrangements and segregating when the between-donor standard deviation exceeded 5%. To diagnose cytomegalovirus status from the catalog of TCR beta chain sequences, a statistical classification framework was built. In a later analysis, V and J genes were assigned by comparing TCR nucleotide sequences against IMGT/GENE-DB human TR gene sequences. In a later analysis, CDR3 sequences and most-parsimonious VDJ recombination scenarios were assigned using the TCRdist pipeline. In a later analysis, each TCR beta chain was defined by its CDR3 amino acid sequence together with its V-gene family, and reads without a unique V-gene family were excluded. As a way to deal with suspected cross-contamination and a sequencing artifact, a later analysis dropped 450 to 600 nucleotide sequences that were highly shared and had low generation probability. For each public chain, a later analysis derived a clonal expansion index from normalized ranks of inferred template counts within each repertoire. Generation probabilities in a later analysis came from a VDJ recombination model fitted to out-of-frame rearrangements, and those results were checked against IGoR. Hypergeometric tests were used in a later analysis to score TCR-TCR, TCR-HLA and TCR-CMV co-occurrence, with a repertoire-size bias correction applied to the TCR pairs. In a later analysis, false discovery rates were estimated by permuting HLA or CMV assignments 20 times. In a later analysis, co-occurring TCRs were grouped using DBSCAN, with TCRdist sequence similarity added in when clustering inside HLA-allele-positive subsets. Co-occurrence clustering excluded repertoires with fewer than 30,000 or more than 120,000 public chains, plus five with anomalous nucleotide sharing. The source is immuneACCESS, and TCRdb retained only in-frame sequences with V and J called. Part of the clones is not carried over; for the studies checked, unresolved V genes explain less than half of this, and the remainder is unexplained. D and trimming were read from the DNA, whereas the V and J calls and clone size are those reported in that table. This sample comprises approximately 240,000 clones, 77% of them detected only once. The ten largest clones take up around 2.8% of the sample.

The sample holds a few counts of this clone. The antigen it recognizes is unknown. Base qualities were left out, and no much larger clone turns up one base away. The cohort comprised hundreds of healthy bone marrow donors. All cohort members were sampled while nominally healthy, although unrecorded immune exposures were likely present. The donor tested CMV seropositive and was one of the 289 seropositive cohort members. A peripheral blood sample was collected from each donor, and TCR beta sequencing was performed on peripheral blood mononuclear cells. The Qiagen DNeasy Blood Extraction Kit was used to extract genomic DNA from the blood cell samples.

The sequence came from a woman aged 60-75 years in good health and CMV-seropositive. The chain is encoded by TRBV5-4 joined to TRBJ1-2, and perhaps TRBD1 as D gene, on 5 matching bases. Sequenced material: PBMCs. The CDR3 is CASSLEARVRYGYTF. The DNA is TGTGCCAGCAGCTTGGAAGCCAGGGTTCGGTATGGCTACACCTTC. With the portions outside the CDR3 filled from the reference TRBV5-4 and TRBJ1-2 genes, the complete variable region becomes ETGVTQSPTHLIKTRGQQVTLRCSSQSGHNTVSWYQQALGQGPQFIFQYYREEENGRGNFPPRFSGLQFPNYSSELNVNALELDDSALYLCASSLEARVRYGYTFGSGTRLTVV.